These T cell receptor beta chains were read from a single sample in a study of blood T cell repertoires in COVID-19. Method: immunoSEQ multiplex PCR; TCRdb's copy keeps in-frame clones and lacks some. The sample yields 60,000 to 90,000 clones, roughly 89% seen once. Sequenced sample: peripheral blood. The receptor source for this set is an elderly woman with active or convalescent COVID-19. CDR3s leave out the opening cysteine and the closing phenylalanine or tryptophan.

v_gene,CDR3aa
TRBV6-2/TRBV6-3,ASSLQSSYNEQF
TRBV7-2,ASSLVPVPGEQY
TRBV5-1,ASSLTGTSVYEQF
TRBV18,ASSLGQGEKLF
TRBV4-3,ASSQETGRHSGELF
TRBV28,ASSLQAQPPLH
TRBV19,ASSIYGLTLPGGNEQF
TRBV20-1,SASSGTGQGYT
TRBV7-9,ASSRDSNGYT
TRBV6-2/TRBV6-3,ASSPRPGQGRGTYEQY
TRBV10-2,ASSGITGRQETQY
TRBV2,ASSEARGGRNEKLF
TRBV5-1,ASSSSGTASTTQY
TRBV10-3,AISDGDRGRGQPQH
TRBV2,ASSRTSGRTFTDTQY
TRBV4-1,ASSQGLGTGYGNTIY
TRBV5-1,ASSLDRRTASNYGYT
TRBV7-6,ASSLGLTSSYNEGQF
TRBV5-1,ASSLASDHQETQY
TRBV10-3,AISQGTETQY
TRBV18,ASSPPLQGYEQY
TRBV7-2,ASSLQGAVGNQPQH
TRBV29-1,SVQLKAGTEAF
TRBV29-1,SVDRGYEQY
TRBV6-2/TRBV6-3,ASSKTVGNTEAF
TRBV6-5,ASSYPPGELF
TRBV29-1,SVDPDREADTQY
TRBV7-2,ASSLELAFYGELF
TRBV5-1,ASSSDSLGEQY
TRBV3-1/TRBV3-2,ASSQGTGGANSPLH
TRBV19,ASSRLAGRGDTGELF
TRBV9,ASTRTGDSSPLH
TRBV7-2,ASSLILLAATNTQY
TRBV4-3,ASSQDRLAGAYYGYT
TRBV6-2/TRBV6-3,ASSYLGLAGGQFSNEQF
TRBV14,ASPRGVRTEAF
TRBV30,AWSAGAGGLPRGTQY
TRBV3-1/TRBV3-2,ASSQAGSTDTQY